Ten or more counts support the clone carrying this TCR beta chain. No antigen is known for it. Constant-region reverse primers amplified full-length variable regions, followed by semi-nested Nested Universal Primer A PCR. TCRdb re-called the 5' RACE reads with MiXCR, one entry per CDR3 protein. The top ten hold 3.5% to 4.5% of the sample, which has fewer than 55,000 distinct CDR3 sequences, roughly 23% seen once. Cells sorted as Tregs were CD4+, CD25+ and CD127-/low. Findings of the study overall: Tumor memory CD4+ T cell TCR gene usage was found to cluster with blood and lymph node memory CD4+ cells and with lymph node naive CD4+ cells.

V shed 5 bases and J shed 2 bases, with 12 bases lying between them. From germline, CDR1 is SGHTA and CDR2 FQGNSA. The CDR3 extends over 14 amino acids. This TCR derives from a female donor with breast cancer. The chain has TRBV7-2 and TRBJ2-5, with D possibly being TRBD2 (6 bases). Sample: Tregs sorted from a lymph node. The CDR3 DNA reads TGTGCCAGCAGCCGGAGGGACTTTCAAGAGACCCAGTACTTC. Its protein is CASSRRDFQETQYF.